The T cell receptor (beta chain) under discussion was sequenced for a study of regulatory T cells in long-lasting Graves disease. This clonotype was counted ten times or more. Its antigen is unknown. Findings of the study overall: It was in persistent disease that TRBV28, TRBJ1-2 and TRBJ2-5 were favored.

CDR1 is SGHVS, CDR2 FQNEAQ, per germline. The CDR3 sequence is 17 residues long. The V and J ends lost 5 bases and 0 bases, in that order; junction bases with no gene match: 9. Sequencing libraries for TCR beta were prepared with iRepertoire HTBI primers and Arm-PCR of CDR3 regions. The authors' processing: 62 TRBV and approximately 13 TRBJ segments were identified across samples. A single record per CDR3 protein comes from TCRdb applying MiXCR to the multiplex PCR reads. TCRdb, not the authors, supplied the V and J calls. This table holds some 240,000 distinct CDR3 sequences, roughly 19% found once. Time point described: newly diagnosed GD, antithyroid drugs for less than 3 months. Generation of the TCR library employed RNA extracted from PBMCs. Patients hailed from an endocrinology department in Xi'an, China. The sample was also linked to a second study, of T cells in Graves' hyperthyroidism and ophthalmopathy. That work contributes: Carried out on the TCR CDR3, a first-round RT-PCR used the HTBI primer set.

This receptor was identified in a woman younger than 45 with Graves disease. This specimen was peripheral blood mononuclear cells (PBMCs), taken at new diagnosis, from a patient treated with antithyroid drugs. The genes are TRBV7-8 and TRBJ1-3, with 8 bases fitting TRBD1. As DNA, the CDR3 is TGTGCCAGCAGCAGGGGCGGACAGGGTTCCTCTGGAAACACCATATATTTT. This gives the protein CASSRGGQGSSGNTIYF.